This record concerns one T cell receptor (beta chain) sequence. Its specificity is unknown. At the survey level, the v3.0 immunoSEQ assay was run. Profiled with immunoSEQ multiplex PCR; TCRdb holds only in-frame clones, not every one. Here the sample spans fewer than 35,000 clones, 65% to 90% being singletons. This entry is derived from a study of long-term antiretroviral therapy in people with HIV. The study's findings and limits: Diversity increased after ART yet remained lower than in transplant donor controls. Information pertaining to ART adherence, viral resistance or therapeutic modifications was not obtained. Collection of the blood took place between about 2003 and 2017. The ART regimens in use then may have been less effective than current ones.

The V gene lost 5 bases and the J gene lost 7 bases, with 23 bases spanning the gap. The CDR3 runs 16 residues. The germline gives CDR1 KGHSH, CDR2 LQKENI. The chain has TRBV18 and TRBJ2-5; D ambiguous. The TCR comes from a man between 18 and 35 years old with HIV. This material consisted of unsorted PBMCs, taken 3.3 years after starting antiretroviral therapy. As DNA, the CDR3 is TGTGCCAGCTCATTAGACACTGGAAGACCCAACGGGACCCAGTACTTC. Translating gives CASSLDTGRPNGTQYF.